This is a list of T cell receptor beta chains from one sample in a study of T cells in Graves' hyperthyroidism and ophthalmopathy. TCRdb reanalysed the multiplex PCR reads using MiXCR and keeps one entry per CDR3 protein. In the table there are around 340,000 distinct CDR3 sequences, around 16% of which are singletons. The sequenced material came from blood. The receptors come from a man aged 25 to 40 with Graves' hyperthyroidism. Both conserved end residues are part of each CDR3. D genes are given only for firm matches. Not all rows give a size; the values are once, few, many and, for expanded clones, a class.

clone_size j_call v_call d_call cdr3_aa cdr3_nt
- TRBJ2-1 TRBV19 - CASSIERTNNEQFF TGTGCCAGTAGTATAGAACGGACAAACAATGAGCAGTTCTTC
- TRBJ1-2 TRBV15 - CATGRDHVGGYTF TGTGCCACCGGCAGAGATCATGTCGGGGGCTACACCTTC
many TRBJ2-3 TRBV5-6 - CASSLTGSTQYF TGTGCCAGCAGCCTTACAGGGTCTACGCAGTATTTT
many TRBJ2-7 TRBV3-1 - CASSQGWYEQYF TGTGCCAGCAGCCAAGGTTGGTACGAGCAGTACTTC
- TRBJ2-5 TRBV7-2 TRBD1 CASSLEDGTARETQYF TGTGCCAGCAGCTTAGAGGACGGGACAGCACGGGAGACCCAGTACTTC
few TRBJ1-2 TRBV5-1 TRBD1 CASSSSQGAEGYGYTF TGCGCCAGCAGCTCCTCACAGGGGGCTGAGGGGTATGGCTACACCTTC
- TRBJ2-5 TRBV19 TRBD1 CASSIALLGQGQETQYF TGTGCCAGTAGTATAGCCCTCCTGGGACAGGGCCAAGAGACCCAGTACTTC
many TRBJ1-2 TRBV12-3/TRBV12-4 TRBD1 CASSGWTGNHGYTF TGTGCCAGCAGTGGCTGGACAGGGAACCATGGCTACACCTTC
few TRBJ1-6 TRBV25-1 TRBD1 CASPGQGHIGDGRTLHF TGTGCCAGCCCGGGACAGGGCCACATAGGGGATGGTAGGACCCTCCACTTT
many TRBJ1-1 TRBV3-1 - CASSQAAPTGDRLNTEAFF TGTGCCAGCAGCCAAGCCGCGCCAACAGGTGACCGGTTGAACACTGAAGCTTTCTTT
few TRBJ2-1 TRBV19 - CASSIDGDNEQFF TGTGCCAGTAGTATAGACGGGGACAATGAGCAGTTCTTC
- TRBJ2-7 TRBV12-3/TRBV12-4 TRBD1 CASSAIKRDRGTYEQYF TGTGCCAGCAGTGCAATTAAACGGGACAGGGGAACGTATGAGCAGTACTTC
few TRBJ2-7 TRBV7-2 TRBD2 CASSLIAGASYGQYF TGTGCCAGCAGCTTAATAGCGGGAGCGTCCTACGGGCAGTACTTC
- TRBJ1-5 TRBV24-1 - CATRLLGEIVEPQHF TGTGCCACCAGGTTACTGGGGGAAATAGTGGAGCCCCAGCATTTT
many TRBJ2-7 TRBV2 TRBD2 CASRAGGRSYEQYF TGTGCCAGCAGGGCGGGGGGTAGGTCCTACGAGCAGTACTTC
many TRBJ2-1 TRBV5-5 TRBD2 CASSLERGYNEQFF TGTGCCAGCAGCTTGGAGCGGGGCTACAATGAGCAGTTCTTC
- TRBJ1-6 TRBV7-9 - CASSFNPNSPLHF TGTGCCAGCAGCTTTAACCCGAATTCACCCCTCCACTTT
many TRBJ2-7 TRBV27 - CASSLQEQYF TGTGCCAGCAGTTTACAAGAGCAGTACTTC
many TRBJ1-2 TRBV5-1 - CASSAVSRNYGYTF TGCGCCAGCAGTGCCGTTTCGAGAAACTATGGCTACACCTTC
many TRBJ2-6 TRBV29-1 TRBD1 CSVFHRQGASSGANVLTF TGCAGCGTTTTTCACCGTCAGGGGGCGAGCTCTGGGGCCAACGTCCTGACTTTC
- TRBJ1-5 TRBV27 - CASSLKAGQPQHF TGTGCCAGCAGTTTAAAGGCGGGTCAGCCCCAGCATTTT
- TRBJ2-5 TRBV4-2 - CASSPTAGGQETQYF TGTGCCAGCAGCCCCACTGCAGGGGGGCAAGAGACCCAGTACTTC
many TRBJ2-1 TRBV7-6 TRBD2 CASSSVAGAHNPNEQFF TGTGCCAGCAGCTCCGTAGCGGGGGCCCACAACCCCAATGAGCAGTTCTTC
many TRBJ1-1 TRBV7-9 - CASSLKRTLGRTEAFF TGTGCCAGCAGCTTAAAAAGGACGTTAGGGAGAACTGAAGCTTTCTTT
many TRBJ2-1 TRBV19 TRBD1 CASSNPRDRNRNEQFF TGTGCCAGTAGCAACCCTCGGGACAGGAATCGCAATGAGCAGTTCTTC
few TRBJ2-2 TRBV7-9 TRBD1 CASSLVRGQGRWRGELFF TGTGCCAGCAGCTTAGTGCGCGGACAGGGAAGGTGGCGCGGGGAGCTGTTTTTT
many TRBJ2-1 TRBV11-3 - CASRGRGPDEQFF TGTGCCAGCAGGGGACGGGGGCCCGATGAGCAGTTCTTC
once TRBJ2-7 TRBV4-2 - CASSPSRIRSYEQYF TGTGCCAGCAGCCCCTCTAGGATCCGCTCCTACGAGCAGTACTTC
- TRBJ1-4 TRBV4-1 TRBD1 CASSDRGRSFNEKLFF TGCGCCAGCTCCGACAGGGGGCGCTCATTTAATGAAAAACTGTTTTTT
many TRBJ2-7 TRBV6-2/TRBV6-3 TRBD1 CASRAGTATYEQYF TGTGCCAGCAGGGCCGGGACAGCTACCTACGAGCAGTACTTC
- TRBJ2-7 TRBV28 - CASSFRAGVFHEQYF TGTGCCAGCAGTTTCAGGGCAGGGGTATTCCACGAGCAGTACTTC